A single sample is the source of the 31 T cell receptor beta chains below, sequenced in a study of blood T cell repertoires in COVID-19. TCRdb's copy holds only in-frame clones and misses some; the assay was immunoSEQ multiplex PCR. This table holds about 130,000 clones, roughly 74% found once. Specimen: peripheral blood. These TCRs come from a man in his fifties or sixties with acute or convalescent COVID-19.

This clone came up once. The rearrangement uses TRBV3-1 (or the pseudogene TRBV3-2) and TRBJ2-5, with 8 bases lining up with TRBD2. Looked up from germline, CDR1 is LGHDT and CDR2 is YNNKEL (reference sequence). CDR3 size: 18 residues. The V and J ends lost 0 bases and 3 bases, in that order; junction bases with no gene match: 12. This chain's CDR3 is CASSQDIRGTRPEETQYF. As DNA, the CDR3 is TGTGCCAGCAGCCAAGATATTCGCGGGACTAGACCGGAAGAGACCCAGTACTTC.

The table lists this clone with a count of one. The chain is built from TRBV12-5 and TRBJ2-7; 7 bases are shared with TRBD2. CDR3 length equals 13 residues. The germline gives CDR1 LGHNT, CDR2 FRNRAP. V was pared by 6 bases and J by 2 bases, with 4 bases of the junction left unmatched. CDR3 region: CASGRGVTYEQYF. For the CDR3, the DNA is TGTGCTAGTGGCCGGGGGGTTACCTACGAGCAGTACTTC.

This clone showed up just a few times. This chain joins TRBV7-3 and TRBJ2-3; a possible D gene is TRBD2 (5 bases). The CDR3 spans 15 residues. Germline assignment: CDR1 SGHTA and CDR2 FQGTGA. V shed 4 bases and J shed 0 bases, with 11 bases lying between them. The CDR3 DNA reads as TGTGCCAGCAGCTCCCTAGCACTGAGCACAGATACGCAGTATTTT. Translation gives CASSSLALSTDTQYF.

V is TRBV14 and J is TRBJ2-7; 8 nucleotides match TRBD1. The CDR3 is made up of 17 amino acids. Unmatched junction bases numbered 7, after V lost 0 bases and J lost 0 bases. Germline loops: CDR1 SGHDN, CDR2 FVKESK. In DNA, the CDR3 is TGTGCCAGCAGCCAAGATAGGATCGGGACAGGCTCCTACGAGCAGTACTTC. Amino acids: CASSQDRIGTGSYEQYF.

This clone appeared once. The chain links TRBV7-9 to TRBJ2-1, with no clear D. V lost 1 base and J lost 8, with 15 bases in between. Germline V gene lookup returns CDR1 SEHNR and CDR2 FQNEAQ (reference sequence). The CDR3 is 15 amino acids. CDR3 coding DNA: TGTGCCAGCAGCTTAGACTGGTCAGGCTCGTATGAGCAGTTCTTC. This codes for CASSLDWSGSYEQFF.

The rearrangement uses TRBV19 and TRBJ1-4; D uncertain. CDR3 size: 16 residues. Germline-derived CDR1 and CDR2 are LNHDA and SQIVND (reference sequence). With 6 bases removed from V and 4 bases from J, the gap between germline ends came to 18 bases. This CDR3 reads CASSNRRAHNNEKLFF. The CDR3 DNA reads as TGTGCCAGTAGCAATCGGAGGGCGCATAATAATGAAAAACTGTTTTTT.

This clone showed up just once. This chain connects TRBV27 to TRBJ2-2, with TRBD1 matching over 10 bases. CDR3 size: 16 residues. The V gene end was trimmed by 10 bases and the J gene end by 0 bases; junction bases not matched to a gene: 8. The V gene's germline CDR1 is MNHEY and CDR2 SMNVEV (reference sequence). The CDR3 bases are TGTGCCATCCGGGACAGGGGCCCCGCGAACACCGGGGAGCTGTTTTTT. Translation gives CAIRDRGPANTGELFF.

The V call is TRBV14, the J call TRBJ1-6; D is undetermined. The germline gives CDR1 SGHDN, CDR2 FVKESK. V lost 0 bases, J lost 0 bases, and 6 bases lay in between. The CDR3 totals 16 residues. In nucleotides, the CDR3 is TGTGCCAGCAGCCAAGATCGTAGCTCCTATAATTCACCCCTCCACTTT. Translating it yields CASSQDRSSYNSPLHF.

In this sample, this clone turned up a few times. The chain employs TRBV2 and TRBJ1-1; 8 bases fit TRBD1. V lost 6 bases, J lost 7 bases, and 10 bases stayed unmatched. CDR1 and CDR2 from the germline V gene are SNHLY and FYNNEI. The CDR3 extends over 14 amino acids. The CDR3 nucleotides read TGTGCCAGCAGGGAGTACAGGGGGAGAGATGAAGCTTTCTTT. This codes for CASREYRGRDEAFF.

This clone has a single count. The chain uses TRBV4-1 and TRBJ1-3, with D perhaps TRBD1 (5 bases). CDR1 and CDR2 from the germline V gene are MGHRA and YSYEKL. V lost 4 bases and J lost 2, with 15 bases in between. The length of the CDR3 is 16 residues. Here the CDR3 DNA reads TGCGCCAGCAGCCTTTTACCCTCAGGGACTGGAAACACCATATATTTT. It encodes CASSLLPSGTGNTIYF.

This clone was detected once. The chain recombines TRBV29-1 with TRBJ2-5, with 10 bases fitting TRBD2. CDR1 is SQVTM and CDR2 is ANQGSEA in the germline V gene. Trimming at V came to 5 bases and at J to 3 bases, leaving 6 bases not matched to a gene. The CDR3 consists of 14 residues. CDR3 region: CSVHLAGEEETQYF. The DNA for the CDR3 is TGCAGCGTTCATCTAGCGGGAGAGGAAGAGACCCAGTACTTC.

CDR3: CASSNPGLAGGEQFF. CDR3 sequence (DNA): TGTGCCAGCAGCAACCCGGGACTAGCGGGAGGAGAGCAGTTCTTC. V is TRBV7-9 and J is TRBJ2-1; TRBD2 matches 15 bases. Germline V gene sequence: CDR1 SEHNR, CDR2 FQNEAQ (reference sequence). J gave up 10 bases and V 5 bases, and 6 bases lay outside the gene matches. The CDR3 sequence is 15 residues long. Supplemented by reference TRBV7-9 and TRBJ2-1, the full variable domain reads DTGVSQNPRHKITKRGQNVTFRCDPISEHNRLYWYRQTLGQGPEFLTYFQNEAQLEKSRLLSDRFSAERPKGSFSTLEIQRTEQGDSAMYLCASSNPGLAGGEQFFGPGTRLTVL.

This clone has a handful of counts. CDR3 protein: CASSRNLAGGQETQYF. In DNA form, the CDR3 reads TGTGCCAGCAGCCGTAACTTAGCGGGAGGGCAAGAGACCCAGTACTTC. The rearrangement links TRBV7-9 to TRBJ2-5; 11 bases map to TRBD2. J gave up 2 bases and V 5 bases, and 7 bases lay outside the gene matches. CDR1 is SEHNR, CDR2 FQNEAQ, per germline (reference sequence). The CDR3 contains 16 residues.

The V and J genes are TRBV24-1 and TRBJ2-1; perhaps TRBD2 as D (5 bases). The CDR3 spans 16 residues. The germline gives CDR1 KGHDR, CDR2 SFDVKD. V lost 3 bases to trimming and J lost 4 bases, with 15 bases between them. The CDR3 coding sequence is TGTGCCACCAGTGATCGAAGCGGAAACAGTTACAATGAGCAGTTCTTC. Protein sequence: CATSDRSGNSYNEQFF.

DNA for the CDR3: TGTGCCAGCAGTTCCGGGACACTAGAGACCCAGTACTTC. Its translation: CASSSGTLETQYF. The chain joins TRBV6-5 to TRBJ2-5; the D gene is possibly TRBD1 (6 bases). The CDR3 spans 13 residues. V lost 4 bases, J lost 4 bases, and 10 bases lay in between. The germline gives CDR1 MNHEY, CDR2 SVGAGI.

The CDR3 DNA reads TGCGCCAGCAGCCCGCAGGGACTAGCGGGAGAGACCTACGAGCAGTACTTC. This sequence encodes CASSPQGLAGETYEQYF. The rearrangement links TRBV5-1 to TRBJ2-7, with 14 bases lining up with TRBD2. J lost 2 bases, V lost 4 bases, and 8 bases had no gene match. Germline values: CDR1 SGHRS, CDR2 YFSETQ. This CDR3 region has 17 residues.

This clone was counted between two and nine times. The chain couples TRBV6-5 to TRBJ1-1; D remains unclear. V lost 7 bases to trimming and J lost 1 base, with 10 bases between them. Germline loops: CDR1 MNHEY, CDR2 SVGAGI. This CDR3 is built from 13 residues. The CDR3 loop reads CASNELWNTEAFF. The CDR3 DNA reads TGTGCCAGCAACGAGTTATGGAACACTGAAGCTTTCTTT.

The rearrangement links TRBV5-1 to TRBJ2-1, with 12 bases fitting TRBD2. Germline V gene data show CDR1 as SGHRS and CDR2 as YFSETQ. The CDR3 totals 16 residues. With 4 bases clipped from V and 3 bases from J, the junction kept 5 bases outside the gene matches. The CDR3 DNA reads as TGCGCCAGCAGCATGGGGGGACTAGCGGGCTACAATGAGCAGTTCTTC. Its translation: CASSMGGLAGYNEQFF. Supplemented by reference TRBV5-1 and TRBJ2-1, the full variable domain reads KAGVTQTPRYLIKTRGQQVTLSCSPISGHRSVSWYQQTPGQGLQFLFEYFSETQRNKGNFPGRFSGRQFSNSRSEMNVSTLELGDSALYLCASSMGGLAGYNEQFFGPGTRLTVL.

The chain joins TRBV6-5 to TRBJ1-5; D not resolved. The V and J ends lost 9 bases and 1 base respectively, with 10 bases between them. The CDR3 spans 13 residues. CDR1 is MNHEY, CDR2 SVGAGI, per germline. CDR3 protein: CASRWRSNQPQHF. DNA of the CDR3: TGTGCCAGTCGATGGAGGAGCAATCAGCCCCAGCATTTT.

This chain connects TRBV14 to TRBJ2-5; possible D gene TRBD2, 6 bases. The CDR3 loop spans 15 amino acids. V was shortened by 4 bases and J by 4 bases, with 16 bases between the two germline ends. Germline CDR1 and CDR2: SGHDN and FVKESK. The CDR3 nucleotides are TGTGCCAGCAGCCGGAACAACTTGGGGGGAGAGACCCAGTACTTC. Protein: CASSRNNLGGETQYF. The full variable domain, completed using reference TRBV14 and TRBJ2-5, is EAGVTQFPSHSVIEKGQTVTLRCDPISGHDNLYWYRRVMGKEIKFLLHFVKESKQDESGMPNNRFLAERTGGTYSTLKVQPAELEDSGVYFCASSRNNLGGETQYFGPGTRLLVL.

Here the CDR3 reads CATSRTRGLGTDTQYF. The CDR3 DNA reads as TGTGCCACCAGCAGAACAAGGGGGCTGGGTACAGATACGCAGTATTTT. The genes are TRBV15 and TRBJ2-3; 7 nucleotides line up with TRBD1. Germline lookup yields CDR1 LNHNV and CDR2 YYDKDF (reference sequence). The CDR3 runs 16 residues. J lost 3 bases, V lost 2 bases, and 8 bases had no gene match.

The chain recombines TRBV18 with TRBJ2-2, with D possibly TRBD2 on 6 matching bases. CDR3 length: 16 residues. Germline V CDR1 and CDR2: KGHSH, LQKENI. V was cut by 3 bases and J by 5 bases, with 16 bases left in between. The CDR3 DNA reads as TGTGCCAGCTCACCCCAGACCACTCGGGGGACCGGGGAGCTGTTTTTT. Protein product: CASSPQTTRGTGELFF.

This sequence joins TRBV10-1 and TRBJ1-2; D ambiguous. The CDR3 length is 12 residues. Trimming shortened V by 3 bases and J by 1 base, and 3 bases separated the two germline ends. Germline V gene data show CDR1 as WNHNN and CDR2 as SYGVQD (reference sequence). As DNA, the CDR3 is TGCGCCAGCAGTGACAATAACTATGGCTACACCTTC. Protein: CASSDNNYGYTF.

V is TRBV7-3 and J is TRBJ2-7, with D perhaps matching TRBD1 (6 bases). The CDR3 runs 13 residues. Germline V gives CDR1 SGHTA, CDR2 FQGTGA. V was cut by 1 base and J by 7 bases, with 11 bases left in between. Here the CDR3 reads CASSLMYGQEQYF. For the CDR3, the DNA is TGTGCCAGCAGCTTAATGTACGGACAGGAGCAGTACTTC.

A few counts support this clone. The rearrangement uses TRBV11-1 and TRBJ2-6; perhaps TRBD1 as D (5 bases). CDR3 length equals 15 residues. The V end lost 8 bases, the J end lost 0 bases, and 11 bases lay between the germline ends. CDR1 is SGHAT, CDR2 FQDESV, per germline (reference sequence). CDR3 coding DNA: TGTGCCAGCGCGGACACCCTCTCTGGGGCCAACGTCCTGACTTTC. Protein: CASADTLSGANVLTF.

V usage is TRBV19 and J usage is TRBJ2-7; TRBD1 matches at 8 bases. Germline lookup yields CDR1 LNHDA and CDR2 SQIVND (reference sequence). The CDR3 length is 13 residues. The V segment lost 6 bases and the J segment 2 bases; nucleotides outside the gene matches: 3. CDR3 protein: CASRETGAYEQYF. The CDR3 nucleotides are TGTGCCAGTAGGGAGACAGGGGCCTACGAGCAGTACTTC.

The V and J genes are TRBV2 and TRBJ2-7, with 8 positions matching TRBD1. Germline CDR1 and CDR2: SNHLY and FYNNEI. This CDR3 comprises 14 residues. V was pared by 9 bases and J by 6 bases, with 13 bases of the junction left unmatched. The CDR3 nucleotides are TGTGCCAGTAACCCCACAGGGGGTCTAAGCGAGCAGTACTTC. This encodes CASNPTGGLSEQYF.

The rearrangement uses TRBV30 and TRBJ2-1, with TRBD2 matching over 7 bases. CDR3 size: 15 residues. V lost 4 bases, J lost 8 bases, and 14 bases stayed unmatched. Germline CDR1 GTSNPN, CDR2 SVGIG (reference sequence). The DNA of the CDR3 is TGTGCCTGGAAACCCCTGGGGGAGGGCCACTATGAGCAGTTCTTC. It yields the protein CAWKPLGEGHYEQFF.

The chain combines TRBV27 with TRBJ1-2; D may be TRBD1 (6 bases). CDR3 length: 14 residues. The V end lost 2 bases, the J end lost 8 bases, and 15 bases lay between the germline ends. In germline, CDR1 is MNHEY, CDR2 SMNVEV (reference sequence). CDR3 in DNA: TGTGCCAGCAGTTTAGGTAGTGCAGGGGAAGGCTACACCTTC. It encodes CASSLGSAGEGYTF.

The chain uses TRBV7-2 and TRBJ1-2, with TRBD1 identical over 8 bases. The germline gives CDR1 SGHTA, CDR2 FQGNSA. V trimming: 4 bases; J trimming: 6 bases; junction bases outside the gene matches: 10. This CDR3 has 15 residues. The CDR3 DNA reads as TGTGCCAGCAGCTCCGGGACAGGACTACACCATGGCTACACCTTC. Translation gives CASSSGTGLHHGYTF.

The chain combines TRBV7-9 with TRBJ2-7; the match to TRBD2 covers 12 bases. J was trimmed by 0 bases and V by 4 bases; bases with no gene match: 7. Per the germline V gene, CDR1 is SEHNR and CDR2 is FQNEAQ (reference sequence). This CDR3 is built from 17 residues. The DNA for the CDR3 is TGTGCCAGCAGCTCAGATACTAGCGGGGGGTTCTCCTACGAGCAGTACTTC. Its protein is CASSSDTSGGFSYEQYF.